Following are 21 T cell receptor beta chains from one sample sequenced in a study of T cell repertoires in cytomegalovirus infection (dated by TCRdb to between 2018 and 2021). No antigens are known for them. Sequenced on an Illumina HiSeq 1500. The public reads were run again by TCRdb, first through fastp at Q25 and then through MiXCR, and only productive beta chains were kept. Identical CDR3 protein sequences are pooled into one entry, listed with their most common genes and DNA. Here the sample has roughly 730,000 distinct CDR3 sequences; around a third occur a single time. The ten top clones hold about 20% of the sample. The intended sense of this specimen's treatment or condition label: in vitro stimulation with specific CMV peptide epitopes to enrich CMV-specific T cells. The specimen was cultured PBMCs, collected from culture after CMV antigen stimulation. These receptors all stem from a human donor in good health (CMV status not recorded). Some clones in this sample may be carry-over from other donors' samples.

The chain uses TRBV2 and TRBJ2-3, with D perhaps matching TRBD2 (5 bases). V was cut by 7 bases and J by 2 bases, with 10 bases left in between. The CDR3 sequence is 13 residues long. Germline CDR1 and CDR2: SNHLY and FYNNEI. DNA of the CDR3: TGTGCCAGCAATGGACTTTACACAGATACGCAGTATTTT. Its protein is CASNGLYTDTQYF.

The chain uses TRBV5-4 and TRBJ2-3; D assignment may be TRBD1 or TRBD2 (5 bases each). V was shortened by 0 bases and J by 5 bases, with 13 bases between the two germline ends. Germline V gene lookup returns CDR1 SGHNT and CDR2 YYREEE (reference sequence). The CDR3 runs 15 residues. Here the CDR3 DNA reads TGTGCCAGCAGCTTGGCCGGGGCCTCCATAGATACGCAGTATTTT. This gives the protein CASSLAGASIDTQYF.

In DNA form, the CDR3 reads TGCAGTGCTCGGACTAGCGGGGGCGTGGAGACCCAGTACTTC. Translation gives CSARTSGGVETQYF. The gene calls are TRBV20-1 and TRBJ2-5; 13 bases agree with TRBD2. CDR3 length: 14 residues. Germline V gene lookup returns CDR1 DFQATT and CDR2 SNEGSKA (reference sequence). J gave up 5 bases and V 5 bases, and 5 bases lay outside the gene matches.

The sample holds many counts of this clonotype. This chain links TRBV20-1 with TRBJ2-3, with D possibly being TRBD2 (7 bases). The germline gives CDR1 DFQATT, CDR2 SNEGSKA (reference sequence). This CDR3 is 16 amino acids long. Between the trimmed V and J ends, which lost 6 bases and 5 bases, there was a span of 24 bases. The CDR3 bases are TGCAGTGCCACCCCAAGGGGCGGGGGCGCATTAGATACGCAGTATTTT. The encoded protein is CSATPRGGGALDTQYF.

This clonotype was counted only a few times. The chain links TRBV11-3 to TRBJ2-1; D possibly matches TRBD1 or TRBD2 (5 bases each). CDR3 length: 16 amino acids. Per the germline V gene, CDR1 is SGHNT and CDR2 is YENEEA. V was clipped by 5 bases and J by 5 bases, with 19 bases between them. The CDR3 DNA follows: TGTGCCAGCAGCCCACGTGGGGGAAGGGGTAACAATGAGCAGTTCTTC. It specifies CASSPRGGRGNNEQFF.

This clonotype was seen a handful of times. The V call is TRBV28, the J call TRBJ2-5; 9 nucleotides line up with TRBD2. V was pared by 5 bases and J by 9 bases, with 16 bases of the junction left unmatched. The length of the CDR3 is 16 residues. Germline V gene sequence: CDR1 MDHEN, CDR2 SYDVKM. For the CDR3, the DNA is TGTGCCAGCAGTCTTCCGGGTAGCGGGGGTTACGGGGCCCAGTACTTC. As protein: CASSLPGSGGYGAQYF.

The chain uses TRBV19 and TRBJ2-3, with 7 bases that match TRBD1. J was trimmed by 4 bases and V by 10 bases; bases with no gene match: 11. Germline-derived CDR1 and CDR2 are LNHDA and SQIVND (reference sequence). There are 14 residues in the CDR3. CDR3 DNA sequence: TGTGCCACAACCCGGGACAGAACCCCAGATACGCAGTATTTT. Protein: CATTRDRTPDTQYF.

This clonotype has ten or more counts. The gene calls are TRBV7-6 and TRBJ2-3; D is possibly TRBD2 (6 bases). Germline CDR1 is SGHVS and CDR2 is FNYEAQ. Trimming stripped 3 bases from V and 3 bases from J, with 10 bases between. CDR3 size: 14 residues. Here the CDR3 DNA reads TGTGCCAGCAGCTTTGGGACTGGAACAGATACGCAGTATTTT. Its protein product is CASSFGTGTDTQYF.

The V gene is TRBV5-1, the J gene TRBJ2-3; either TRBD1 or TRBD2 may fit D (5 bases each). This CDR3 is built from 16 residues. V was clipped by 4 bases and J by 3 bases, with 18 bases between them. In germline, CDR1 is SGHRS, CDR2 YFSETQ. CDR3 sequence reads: CASSRTGSKGTDTQYF. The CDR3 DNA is TGCGCCAGCAGCCGTACGGGGAGCAAGGGGACAGATACGCAGTATTTT.

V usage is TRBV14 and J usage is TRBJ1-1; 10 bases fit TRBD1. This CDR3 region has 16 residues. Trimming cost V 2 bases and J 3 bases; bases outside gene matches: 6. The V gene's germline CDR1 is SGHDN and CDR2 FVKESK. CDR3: CASSQPRQGADTEAFF. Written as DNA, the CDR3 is TGTGCCAGCAGCCAACCTAGACAGGGGGCTGACACTGAAGCTTTCTTT.

The chain's CDR3 is CASSGQGAGNTEAFF. In DNA form, the CDR3 reads TGTGCCAGCAGTGGGCAGGGGGCGGGGAACACTGAAGCTTTCTTT. The genes are TRBV2 and TRBJ1-1, with 8 bases matching TRBD1. The CDR3 covers 15 residues. The germline gives CDR1 SNHLY, CDR2 FYNNEI. V dropped 4 bases and J dropped 1; count of bases not matched to a gene: 5.

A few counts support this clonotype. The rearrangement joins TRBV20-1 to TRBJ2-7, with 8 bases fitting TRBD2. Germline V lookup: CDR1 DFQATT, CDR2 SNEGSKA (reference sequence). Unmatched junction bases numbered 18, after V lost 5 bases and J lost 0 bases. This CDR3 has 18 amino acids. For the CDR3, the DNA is TGCAGTGCTCCGACGTGGGGTAGCGGGGACTCCAGCTCCTACGAGCAGTACTTC. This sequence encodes CSAPTWGSGDSSSYEQYF.

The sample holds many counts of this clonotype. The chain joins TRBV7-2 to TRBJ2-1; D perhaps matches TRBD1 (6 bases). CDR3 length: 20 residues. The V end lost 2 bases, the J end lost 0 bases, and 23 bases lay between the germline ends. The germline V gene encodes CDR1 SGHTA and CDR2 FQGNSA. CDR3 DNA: TGTGCCAGCAGCTTACAACGGACAGTATGGTTCCCGAGCTCCTACAATGAGCAGTTCTTC. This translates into CASSLQRTVWFPSSYNEQFF.

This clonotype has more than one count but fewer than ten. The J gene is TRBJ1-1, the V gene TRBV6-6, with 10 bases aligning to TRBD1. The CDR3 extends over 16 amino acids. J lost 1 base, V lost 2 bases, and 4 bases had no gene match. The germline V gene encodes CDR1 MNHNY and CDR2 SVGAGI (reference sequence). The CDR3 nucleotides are TGTGCCAGCAGTTACGACGGGGACAGGGGGAACACTGAAGCTTTCTTT. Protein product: CASSYDGDRGNTEAFF.

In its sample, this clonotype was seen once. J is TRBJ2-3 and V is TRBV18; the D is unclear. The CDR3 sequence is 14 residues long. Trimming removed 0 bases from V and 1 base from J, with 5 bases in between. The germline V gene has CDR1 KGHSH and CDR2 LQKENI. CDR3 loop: CASSPPVRTDTQYF. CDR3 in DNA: TGTGCCAGCTCACCACCAGTTCGCACAGATACGCAGTATTTT.

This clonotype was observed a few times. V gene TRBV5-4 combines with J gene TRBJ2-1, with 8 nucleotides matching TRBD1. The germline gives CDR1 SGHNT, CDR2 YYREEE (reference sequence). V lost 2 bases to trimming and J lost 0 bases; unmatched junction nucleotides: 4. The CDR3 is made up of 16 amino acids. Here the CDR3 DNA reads TGTGCCAGCAGCTTAAGGACAGGGTCCTCCTACAATGAGCAGTTCTTC. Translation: CASSLRTGSSYNEQFF.

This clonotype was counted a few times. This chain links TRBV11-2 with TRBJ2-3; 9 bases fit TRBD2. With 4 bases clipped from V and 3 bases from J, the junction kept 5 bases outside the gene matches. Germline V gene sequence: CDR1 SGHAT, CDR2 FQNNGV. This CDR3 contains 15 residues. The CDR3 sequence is CASSSSGRRTDTQYF. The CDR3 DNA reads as TGTGCCAGCAGCTCGAGCGGGAGGCGGACAGATACGCAGTATTTT.

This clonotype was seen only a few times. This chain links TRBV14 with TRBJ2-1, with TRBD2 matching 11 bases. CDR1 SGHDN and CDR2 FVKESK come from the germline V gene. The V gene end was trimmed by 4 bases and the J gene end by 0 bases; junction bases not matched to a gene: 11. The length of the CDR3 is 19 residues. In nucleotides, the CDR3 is TGTGCCAGCAGCCCCCGATTTAGCGGGAGGGCCTTCTCCTACAATGAGCAGTTCTTC. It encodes CASSPRFSGRAFSYNEQFF.

The CDR3 nucleotides read TGTGCCAGCAGTTACACCCATTCGGGACACCGCTCCTACGAGCAGTACTTC. This encodes CASSYTHSGHRSYEQYF. V gene TRBV6-2 or TRBV6-3 combines with J gene TRBJ2-7, with D possibly being TRBD1 (6 bases). With 2 bases removed from V and 0 bases from J, the gap between germline ends came to 17 bases. CDR3 length equals 17 residues. Germline loops: CDR1 MNHEY, CDR2 SVGEGT.

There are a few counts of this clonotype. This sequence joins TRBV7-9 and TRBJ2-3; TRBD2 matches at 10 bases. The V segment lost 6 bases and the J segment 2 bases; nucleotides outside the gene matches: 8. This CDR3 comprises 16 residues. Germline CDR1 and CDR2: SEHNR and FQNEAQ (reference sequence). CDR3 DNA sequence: TGTGCCAGCAGATCACCTCTAGCGGGGGACACAGATACGCAGTATTTT. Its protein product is CASRSPLAGDTDTQYF.

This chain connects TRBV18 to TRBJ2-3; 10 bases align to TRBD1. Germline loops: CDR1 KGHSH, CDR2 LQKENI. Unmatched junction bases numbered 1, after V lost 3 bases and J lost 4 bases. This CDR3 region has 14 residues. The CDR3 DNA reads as TGTGCCAGCTCACCGACAGGGGGCCCAGATACGCAGTATTTT. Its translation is CASSPTGGPDTQYF.